This T cell receptor (beta chain) was found in a study of cytomegalovirus exposure and HLA in healthy donors. Ten or more counts support this clone. The antigen is unknown. Study-wide results and limits: Reports indicate that TCR beta sequences accurately predicted the HLA-A and HLA-B alleles of most subjects.

Primers included in the PCR were 60 Vbeta and 13 Jbeta primers. The method was immunoSEQ multiplex PCR; TCRdb's version includes in-frame clones alone and lacks a portion of them. The repertoire holds about 180,000 clones, with around 77% as singletons. The germline V gene has CDR1 SNHLY and CDR2 FYNNEI. The CDR3 covers 15 residues. Trimming at V came to 5 bases and at J to 7 bases, leaving 9 bases not matched to a gene. What was sequenced was PBMCs. The chain has TRBV2 and TRBJ1-5; 9 nucleotides align to TRBD1. The sequence came from a man between 60 and 70 years old in good health and CMV-seronegative. The CDR3 DNA reads TGTGCCAGCAGTTTCAGGACAGGGGATGGGCAGCCCCAGCATTTT. Protein product: CASSFRTGDGQPQHF.